This TCR beta chain was captured in a study of T cells after yellow fever vaccination. Study-level findings and limits: Repertoires sorted by FACS could include abundant clonotypes that are contaminants from the bulk population.

The study made its TCR cDNA through 5'RACE template switching. That step introduced a universal primer site along with UMIs. TCRdb re-called the 5' RACE reads through MiXCR, storing one row per CDR3 protein. The sample carries 300,000 to 350,000 distinct CDR3 sequences, approximately 4.2% recorded once. Germline assignment: CDR1 DFQATT and CDR2 SNEGSKA (reference sequence). The CDR3 runs to 14 residues. The trim removed 2 bases at V and 3 bases at J, leaving 2 bases unmatched. This clonotype has just a few counts. Its antigen is unknown. This clonotype was obtained from a man aged 18-30 years who received the YFV17D yellow fever vaccine. This chain connects TRBV20-1 to TRBJ2-5, with 11 bases matching TRBD1. This specimen was PBMCs, taken 5 days after the yellow fever booster vaccination. The CDR3 loop is CSARRDRGEETQYF. The CDR3 DNA follows: TGCAGTGCTAGAAGGGACAGGGGGGAAGAGACCCAGTACTTC.